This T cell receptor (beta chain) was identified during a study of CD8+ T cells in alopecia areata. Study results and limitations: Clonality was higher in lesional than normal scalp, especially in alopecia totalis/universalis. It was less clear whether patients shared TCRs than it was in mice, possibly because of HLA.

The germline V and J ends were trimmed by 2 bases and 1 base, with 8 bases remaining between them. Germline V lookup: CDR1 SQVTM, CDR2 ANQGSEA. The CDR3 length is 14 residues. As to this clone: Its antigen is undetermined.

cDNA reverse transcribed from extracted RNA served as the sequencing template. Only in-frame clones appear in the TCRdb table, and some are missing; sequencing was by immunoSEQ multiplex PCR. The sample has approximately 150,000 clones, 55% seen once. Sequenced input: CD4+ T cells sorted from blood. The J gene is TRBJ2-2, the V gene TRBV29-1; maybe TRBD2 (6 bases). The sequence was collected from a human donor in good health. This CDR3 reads CSVELRENTGELFF. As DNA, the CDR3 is TGCAGCGTTGAATTGCGGGAGAACACCGGGGAGCTGTTTTTT.